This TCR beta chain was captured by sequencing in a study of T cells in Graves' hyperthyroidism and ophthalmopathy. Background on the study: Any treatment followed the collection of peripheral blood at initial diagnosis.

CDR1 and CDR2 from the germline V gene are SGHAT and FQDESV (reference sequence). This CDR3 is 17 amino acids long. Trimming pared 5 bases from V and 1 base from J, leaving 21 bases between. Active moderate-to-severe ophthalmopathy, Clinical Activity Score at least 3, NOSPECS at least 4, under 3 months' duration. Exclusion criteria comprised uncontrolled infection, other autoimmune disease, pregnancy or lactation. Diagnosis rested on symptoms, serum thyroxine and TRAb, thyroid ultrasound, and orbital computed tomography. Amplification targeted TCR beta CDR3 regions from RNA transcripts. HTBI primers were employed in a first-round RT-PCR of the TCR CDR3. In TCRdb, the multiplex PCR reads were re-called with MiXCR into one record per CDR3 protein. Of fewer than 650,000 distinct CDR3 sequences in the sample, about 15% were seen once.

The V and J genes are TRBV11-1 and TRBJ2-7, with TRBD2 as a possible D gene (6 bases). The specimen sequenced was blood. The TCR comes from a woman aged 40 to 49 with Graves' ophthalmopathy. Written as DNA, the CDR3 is TGTGCCAGCAGCCCCGGGACTTCCATAATGACATCCTACGAGCAGTACTTC. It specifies CASSPGTSIMTSYEQYF.